The rows below give T cell receptor beta chains drawn from one sample of a study of technical replicates of blood from several donors. The method was immunoSEQ multiplex PCR; TCRdb's version includes in-frame clones alone and lacks a portion of them. The table records 75,000 to 100,000 clones, approximately 94% of them present only once. The sample comprised T cells isolated from PBMCs. The receptors were gathered from a human donor in good health. The CDR3 runs from the conserved cysteine through the conserved F or W. A D gene is named only where the DNA matches it firmly. Clone size is shown for a subset of rows, as once, few, many or a class of expanded clone.

>.|15|TRBJ1-1|TRBD1|TRBV5-1
TGCGCCAGCAGCTTGAGACAGGGCGGGAACACTGAAGCTTTCTTT
CASSLRQGGNTEAFF
>.|15|TRBJ2-7|TRBD2|TRBV28
TGTGCCAGCAGTTTAGTGGCTAGCGGGGTCGGAGAGCAGTACTTC
CASSLVASGVGEQYF
>few|18|TRBJ2-2|.|TRBV9
TGTGCCAGCAGCGTAGACGGCAGCTTAGGGGCCCTCACCGGGGAGCTGTTTTTT
CASSVDGSLGALTGELFF
>.|15|TRBJ2-1|.|TRBV18
TGTGCCACCTCCACCGTACACAGCTATTACAATGAGCAGTTCTTC
CATSTVHSYYNEQFF
>.|15|TRBJ2-7|TRBD1|TRBV7-6
TGTGCCAGCAGCTTAGGTACAGGGGCATTACACGAGCAGTACTTC
CASSLGTGALHEQYF
>.|14|TRBJ2-7|.|TRBV7-3
TGTGCCAGCAGCTTAAGGCAGGGGCCCTACGAGCAGTACTTC
CASSLRQGPYEQYF
>.|14|TRBJ1-1|TRBD1|TRBV28
TGTGCCAGCAGTCCAACAGGGGTTGGCACTGAAGCTTTCTTT
CASSPTGVGTEAFF
>.|14|TRBJ1-1|.|TRBV7-3
TGTGCCAGCAGCCTATCGGGACAGAACACTGAAGCTTTCTTT
CASSLSGQNTEAFF
>.|16|TRBJ2-1|TRBD2|TRBV9
TGTGCCAGCAGCGTAGAGCCAGCGGGAGCTTATAATGAGCAGTTCTTC
CASSVEPAGAYNEQFF
>.|13|TRBJ2-7|.|TRBV5-4
TGTGCCAGCAGCTTGGGACTTGGCTACGAGCAGTACTTC
CASSLGLGYEQYF
>.|13|TRBJ2-7|TRBD2|TRBV10-2
TGCGCCAGCCTGGGGGGGGTGGGATACGAGCAGTACTTC
CASLGGVGYEQYF
>.|16|TRBJ2-3|.|TRBV5-4
TGTGCCAGCAGCTTGCCGTCACAGCTGGCCCCAGATACGCAGTATTTT
CASSLPSQLAPDTQYF
>.|10|TRBJ1-1|.|TRBV2
TGTGCCAGCATGGCTGTCAAAGCTTTCTTT
CASMAVKAFF
>.|15|TRBJ1-1|.|TRBV9
TGTGCCAGCAGCACGAGCCAAGGACAGTCTTGGGAAGCTTTCTTT
CASSTSQGQSWEAFF
>once|14|TRBJ2-1|.|TRBV28
TGTGCCAGCAGTTTCGCAGGGGCCTACAATGAGCAGTTCTTC
CASSFAGAYNEQFF
>.|11|TRBJ1-1|.|TRBV27
TGTGCTAGCAGGGCGGCCACTGAAGCTTTCTTT
CASRAATEAFF
>.|14|TRBJ1-1|TRBD1|TRBV28
TGTGCCAGCATATGGGACAGATTGGACACTGAAGCTTTCTTT
CASIWDRLDTEAFF
>.|15|TRBJ2-3|.|TRBV9
TGTGCCAGCAGCCCCCAGCTAGCTTTCACAGATACGCAGTATTTT
CASSPQLAFTDTQYF
>.|15|TRBJ2-5|TRBD2|TRBV29-1
TGCAGCGCCTTGGGGGGTAGCGGGCTACAAGAGACCCAGTACTTC
CSALGGSGLQETQYF
>.|13|TRBJ2-7|.|TRBV11-3
TGTGCCAGCCACGGGGGAGCCTCCTACGAGCAGTACTTC
CASHGGASYEQYF
>.|15|TRBJ2-3|.|TRBV9
TGTGCCAGCAGCGGGCCGGGACACAGCACAGATACGCAGTATTTT
CASSGPGHSTDTQYF
>.|18|TRBJ2-6|TRBD2|TRBV28
TGTGCCAGCAGTTTATATAGCGGGGCGGGTACTGGGGCCAACGTCCTGACTTTC
CASSLYSGAGTGANVLTF
>.|15|TRBJ1-3|.|TRBV9
TGTGCCAGCAGCGTAGGACAAAACTCTGGAAACACCATATATTTT
CASSVGQNSGNTIYF
>.|14|TRBJ2-5|TRBD2|TRBV6-1
TGTGCCAGCAGTAAAGCGGGAGGTCAAGAGACCCAGTACTTC
CASSKAGGQETQYF
>.|13|TRBJ1-1|.|TRBV19
TGTGCCAGTAGTATAAGGGGAAGCACTGAAGCTTTCTTT
CASSIRGSTEAFF
>.|14|TRBJ2-7|TRBD2|TRBV7-2
TGTGCCAGCAGCTTAGCTGGACTAGCGGGGGAGCAGTACTTC
CASSLAGLAGEQYF
>.|17|TRBJ2-5|TRBD1|TRBV27
TGTGCCAGCAGTCCCAACTATATAACAGGGGTGAGAGAGACCCAGTACTTC
CASSPNYITGVRETQYF
>.|15|TRBJ1-1|.|TRBV4-3
TGCGCCAGCAGCCAAGAAAAATCCAGGAACACTGAAGCTTTCTTT
CASSQEKSRNTEAFF
>.|14|TRBJ2-7|.|TRBV10-3
TGTGCCACGAGATACGGGTCTCCTACTTACGAGCAGTACTTC
CATRYGSPTYEQYF